This T cell receptor beta chain comes out of a study of patients and donors after allogeneic stem cell transplantation. TCRdb independently ran MiXCR on the RT-PCR reads; one entry per CDR3 protein. Of approximately 200,000 distinct CDR3 sequences in the sample, less than 50% are singletons; the top ten hold 11%. V lost 5 bases, J lost 4 bases, and 15 bases lay in between. The germline gives CDR1 PRHDT, CDR2 FYEKMQ (reference sequence). This CDR3 has 15 amino acids. The source material was blood, either unsorted or a sorted T cell fraction (not recorded which). The sequence derives from a human donor who was either an allogeneic HSCT recipient or a stem cell or donor lymphocyte infusion donor (not recorded which). It is not recorded whose cells these are; they may come from a transplant donor. V is TRBV13 and J is TRBJ1-3; D remains ambiguous. CDR3 bases: TGTGCCAGCAGCCCGGCTGGGATGGGCGGAAACACCATATATTTT. It is translated as CASSPAGMGGNTIYF.